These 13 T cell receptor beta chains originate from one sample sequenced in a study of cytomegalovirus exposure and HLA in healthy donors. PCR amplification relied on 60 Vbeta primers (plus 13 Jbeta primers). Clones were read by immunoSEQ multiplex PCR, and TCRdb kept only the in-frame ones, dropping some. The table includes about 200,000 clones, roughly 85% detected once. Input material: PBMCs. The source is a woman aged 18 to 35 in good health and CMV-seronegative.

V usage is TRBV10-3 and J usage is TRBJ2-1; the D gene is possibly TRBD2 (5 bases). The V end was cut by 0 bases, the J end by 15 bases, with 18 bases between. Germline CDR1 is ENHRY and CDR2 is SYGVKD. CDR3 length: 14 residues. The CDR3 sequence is CAISESSFTGKLFF. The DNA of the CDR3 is TGTGCCATCAGTGAGTCTTCTTTCACGGGAAAGCTGTTCTTC.

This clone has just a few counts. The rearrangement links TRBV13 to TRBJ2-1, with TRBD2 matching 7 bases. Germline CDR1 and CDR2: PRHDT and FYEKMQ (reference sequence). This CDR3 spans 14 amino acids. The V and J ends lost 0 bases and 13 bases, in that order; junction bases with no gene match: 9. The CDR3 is CASSLGGRAPNQFF. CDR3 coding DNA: TGTGCCAGCAGCTTAGGGGGGAGGGCCCCTAACCAGTTCTTC.

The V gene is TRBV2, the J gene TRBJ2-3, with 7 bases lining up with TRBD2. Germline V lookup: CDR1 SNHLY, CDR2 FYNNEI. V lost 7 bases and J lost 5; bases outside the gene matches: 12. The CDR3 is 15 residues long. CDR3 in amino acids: CASKGGWAGEDTQYF. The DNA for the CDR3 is TGTGCCAGCAAAGGTGGGTGGGCGGGAGAAGATACGCAGTATTTT.

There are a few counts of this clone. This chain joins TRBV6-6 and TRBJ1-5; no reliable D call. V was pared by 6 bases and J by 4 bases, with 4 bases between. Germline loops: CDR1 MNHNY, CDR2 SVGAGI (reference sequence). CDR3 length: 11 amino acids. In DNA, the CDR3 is TGTGCCAGCAGACGGAATCAGCCCCAGCATTTT. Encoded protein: CASRRNQPQHF.

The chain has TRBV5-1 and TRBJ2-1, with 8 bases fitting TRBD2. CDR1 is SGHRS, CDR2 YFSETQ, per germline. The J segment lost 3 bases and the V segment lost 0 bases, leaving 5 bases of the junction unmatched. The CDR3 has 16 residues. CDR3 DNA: TGCGCCAGCAGCTTGGCCCCCAGCGGGGGCTACAATGAGCAGTTCTTC. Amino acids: CASSLAPSGGYNEQFF.

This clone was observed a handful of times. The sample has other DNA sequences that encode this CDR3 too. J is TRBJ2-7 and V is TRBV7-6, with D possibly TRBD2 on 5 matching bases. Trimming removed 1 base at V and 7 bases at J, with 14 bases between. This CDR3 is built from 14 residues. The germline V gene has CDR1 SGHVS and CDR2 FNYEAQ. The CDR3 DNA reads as TGTGCCAGCAGCTTAGGGCCCCAATCGGGAGAGCAGTACTTC. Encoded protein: CASSLGPQSGEQYF. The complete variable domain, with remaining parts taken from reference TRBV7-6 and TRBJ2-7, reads GAGVSQSPRYKVTKRGQDVALRCDPISGHVSLYWYRQALGQGPEFLTYFNYEAQQDKSGLPNDRFSAERPEGSISTLTIQRTEQRDSAMYRCASSLGPQSGEQYFGPGTRLTVT.

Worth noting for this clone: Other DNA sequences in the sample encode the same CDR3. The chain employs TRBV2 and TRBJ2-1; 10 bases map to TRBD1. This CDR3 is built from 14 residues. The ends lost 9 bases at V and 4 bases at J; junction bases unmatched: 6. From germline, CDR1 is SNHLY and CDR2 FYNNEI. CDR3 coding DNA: TGTGCCAGAAGAGGACAGGGGGTGTACAATGAGCAGTTCTTC. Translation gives CARRGQGVYNEQFF.

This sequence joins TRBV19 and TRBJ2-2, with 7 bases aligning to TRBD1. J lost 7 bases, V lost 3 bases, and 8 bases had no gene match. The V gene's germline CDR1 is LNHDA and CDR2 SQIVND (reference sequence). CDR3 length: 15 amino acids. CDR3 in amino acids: CASSIGTVRFGELFF. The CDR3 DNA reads TGTGCCAGTAGTATCGGGACAGTCCGGTTCGGGGAGCTGTTTTTT.

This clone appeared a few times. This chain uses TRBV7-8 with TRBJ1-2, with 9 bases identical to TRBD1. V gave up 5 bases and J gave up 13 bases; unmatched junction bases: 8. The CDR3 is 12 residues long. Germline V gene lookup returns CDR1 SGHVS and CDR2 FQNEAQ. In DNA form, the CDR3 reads TGTGCCAGCAGCCATCGGACAGGGGCCCTCACCTTC. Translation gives CASSHRTGALTF.

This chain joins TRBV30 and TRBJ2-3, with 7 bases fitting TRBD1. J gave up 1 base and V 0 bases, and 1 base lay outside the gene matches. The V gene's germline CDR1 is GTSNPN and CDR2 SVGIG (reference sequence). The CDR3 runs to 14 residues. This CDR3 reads CAWSVQGGTDTQYF. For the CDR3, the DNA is TGTGCCTGGAGTGTTCAGGGGGGCACAGATACGCAGTATTTT.

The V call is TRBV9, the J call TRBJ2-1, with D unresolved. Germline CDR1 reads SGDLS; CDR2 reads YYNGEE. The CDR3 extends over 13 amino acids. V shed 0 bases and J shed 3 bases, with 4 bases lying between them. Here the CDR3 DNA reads TGTGCCAGCAGCGTAGGCAGCTACAATGAGCAGTTCTTC. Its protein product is CASSVGSYNEQFF.

This chain's CDR3 is CASSLGGLAFHDEQYV. CDR3 DNA sequence: TGTGCCAGCAGCCTAGGGGGACTAGCCTTCCACGACGAGCAGTACGTC. The chain combines TRBV7-2 with TRBJ2-7; 9 nucleotides match TRBD2. Germline V gene sequence: CDR1 SGHTA, CDR2 FQGNSA. The J segment lost 5 bases and the V segment lost 5 bases, leaving 13 bases of the junction unmatched. The CDR3 length is 16 residues.

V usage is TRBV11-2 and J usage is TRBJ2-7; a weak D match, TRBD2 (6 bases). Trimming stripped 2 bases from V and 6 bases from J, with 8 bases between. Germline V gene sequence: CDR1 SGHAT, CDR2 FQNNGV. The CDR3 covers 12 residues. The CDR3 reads CASSLRGSEQYF. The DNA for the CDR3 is TGTGCCAGCAGCTTACGGGGGTCCGAGCAGTACTTC.